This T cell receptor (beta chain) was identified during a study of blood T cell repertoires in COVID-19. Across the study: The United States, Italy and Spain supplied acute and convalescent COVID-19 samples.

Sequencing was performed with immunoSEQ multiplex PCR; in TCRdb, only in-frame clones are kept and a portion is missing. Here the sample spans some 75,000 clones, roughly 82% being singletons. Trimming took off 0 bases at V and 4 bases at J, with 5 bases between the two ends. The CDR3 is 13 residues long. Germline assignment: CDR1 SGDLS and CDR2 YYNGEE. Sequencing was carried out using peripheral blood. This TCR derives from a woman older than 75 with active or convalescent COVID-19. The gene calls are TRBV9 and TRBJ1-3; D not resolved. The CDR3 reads CASSVVEGNTIYF. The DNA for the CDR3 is TGTGCCAGCAGCGTAGTGGAGGGAAACACCATATATTTT.